This T cell receptor (beta chain) was captured in a study of T cell responses to AZD1222 COVID-19 vaccine. As for the study in general: Second doses were pooled across both intervals (about 4 or about 12 weeks). Study-level points and caveats: Across the whole spike, CD4 TCRs peaked at regions 160-218 and 743-854.

This clone has a handful of counts. What it binds is not known. Profiling relied on immunoSEQ multiplex PCR, and the TCRdb table lists in-frame clones only, not all of them. The table includes around 130,000 clones, approximately 85% detected once. Trimming shortened V by 0 bases and J by 5 bases, and 12 bases separated the two germline ends. Germline CDR1 SGHRS, CDR2 YFSETQ. The CDR3 has 15 amino acids. The sample consisted of peripheral blood, taken on day 0 of AZD1222 vaccination. This sequence joins TRBV5-1 and TRBJ1-5; D is perhaps TRBD1 (6 bases). The sequence derives from an adult in good health. In nucleotides, the CDR3 is TGCGCCAGCAGCTTGGTTGGGGGCGAGTATCAGCCCCAGCATTTT. It specifies CASSLVGGEYQPQHF.